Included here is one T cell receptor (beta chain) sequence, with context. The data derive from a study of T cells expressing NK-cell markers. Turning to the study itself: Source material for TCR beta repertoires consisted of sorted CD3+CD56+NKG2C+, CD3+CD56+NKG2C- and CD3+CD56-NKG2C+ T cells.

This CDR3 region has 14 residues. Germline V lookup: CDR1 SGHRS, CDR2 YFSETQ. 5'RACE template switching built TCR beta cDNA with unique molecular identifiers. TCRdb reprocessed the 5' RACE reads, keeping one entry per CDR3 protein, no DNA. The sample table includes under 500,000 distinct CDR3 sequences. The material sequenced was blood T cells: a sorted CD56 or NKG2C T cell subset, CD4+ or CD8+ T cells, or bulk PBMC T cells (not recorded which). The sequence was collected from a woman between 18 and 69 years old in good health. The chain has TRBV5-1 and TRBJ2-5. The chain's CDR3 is CASSFGPGVETQYF.